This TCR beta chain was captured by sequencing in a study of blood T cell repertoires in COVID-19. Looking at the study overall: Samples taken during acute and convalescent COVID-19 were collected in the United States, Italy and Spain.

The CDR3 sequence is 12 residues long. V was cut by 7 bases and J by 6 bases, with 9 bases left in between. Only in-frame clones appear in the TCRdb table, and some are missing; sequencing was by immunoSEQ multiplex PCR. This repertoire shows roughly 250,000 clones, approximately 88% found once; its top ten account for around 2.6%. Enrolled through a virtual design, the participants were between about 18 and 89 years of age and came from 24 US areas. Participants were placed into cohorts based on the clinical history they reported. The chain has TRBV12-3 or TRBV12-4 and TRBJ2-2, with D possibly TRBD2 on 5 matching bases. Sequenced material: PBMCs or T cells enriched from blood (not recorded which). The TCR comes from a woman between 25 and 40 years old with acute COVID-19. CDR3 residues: CASMEAAGELFF. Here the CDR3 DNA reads TGTGCCAGCATGGAGGCGGCCGGGGAGCTGTTTTTT.